The sequence of this T cell receptor (beta chain) was determined in a study of identical twins' blood T cells. General study findings and limits: Twins shared about as many clonotypes as their cloneset sizes predicted.

TCRdb processed the 5' RACE reads anew with MiXCR; each CDR3 protein has one entry. The table lists 350,000 to 400,000 distinct CDR3 sequences, 28% of them singletons. This CDR3 contains 12 residues. Trimming left V 3 bases short and J 3 bases short, with 3 bases between. Germline values: CDR1 SNHLY, CDR2 FYNNEI. Many counts were recorded for this clonotype. Its antigen is undetermined. The sequence was collected from a woman aged 18 to 49 in good health. The rearrangement links TRBV2 to TRBJ1-5; no firm D call. What was sequenced was PBMCs. CDR3 sequence: CASSDDNQPQHF. The DNA of the CDR3 is TGTGCCAGCAGTGACGACAATCAGCCCCAGCATTTT.